This T cell receptor (beta chain) was found in a study of blood T cells in healthy people across ages. Trimming left V 1 base short and J 2 bases short, with 14 bases between. The CDR3 spans 16 residues. Germline-derived CDR1 and CDR2 are LGHDT and YNNKEL (reference sequence). This clonotype has only one observation. Antigen specificity is unknown. Study-level points and caveats: Naive T cell percentage by flow cytometry tracked strongly with beta diversity.

A sample-barcoded 5' primer and a J-beta primer mix were used in a second PCR of roughly 6 to 12 cycles. Via MiXCR, TCRdb re-called the 5' RACE reads, giving one row per CDR3 protein. The table has 1.5 million to 1.9 million distinct CDR3 sequences, less than 45% seen once. This clonotype originated in a woman between 18 and 29 years old in good health. The chain links TRBV3-1 to TRBJ1-2; possibly TRBD1 for D (6 bases). What was sequenced was blood. Here the CDR3 DNA reads TGTGCCAGCAGCCAAGGGGGAGGACAGTTAAACTATGGCTACACCTTC. It translates to CASSQGGGQLNYGYTF. Together with reference TRBV3-1 and TRBJ1-2, the CDR3 gives the full variable domain: DTAVSQTPKYLVTQMGNDKSIKCEQNLGHDTMYWYKQDSKKFLKIMFSYNNKELIINETVPNRFSPKSPDKAHLNLHINSLELGDSAVYFCASSQGGGQLNYGYTFGSGTRLTVV.